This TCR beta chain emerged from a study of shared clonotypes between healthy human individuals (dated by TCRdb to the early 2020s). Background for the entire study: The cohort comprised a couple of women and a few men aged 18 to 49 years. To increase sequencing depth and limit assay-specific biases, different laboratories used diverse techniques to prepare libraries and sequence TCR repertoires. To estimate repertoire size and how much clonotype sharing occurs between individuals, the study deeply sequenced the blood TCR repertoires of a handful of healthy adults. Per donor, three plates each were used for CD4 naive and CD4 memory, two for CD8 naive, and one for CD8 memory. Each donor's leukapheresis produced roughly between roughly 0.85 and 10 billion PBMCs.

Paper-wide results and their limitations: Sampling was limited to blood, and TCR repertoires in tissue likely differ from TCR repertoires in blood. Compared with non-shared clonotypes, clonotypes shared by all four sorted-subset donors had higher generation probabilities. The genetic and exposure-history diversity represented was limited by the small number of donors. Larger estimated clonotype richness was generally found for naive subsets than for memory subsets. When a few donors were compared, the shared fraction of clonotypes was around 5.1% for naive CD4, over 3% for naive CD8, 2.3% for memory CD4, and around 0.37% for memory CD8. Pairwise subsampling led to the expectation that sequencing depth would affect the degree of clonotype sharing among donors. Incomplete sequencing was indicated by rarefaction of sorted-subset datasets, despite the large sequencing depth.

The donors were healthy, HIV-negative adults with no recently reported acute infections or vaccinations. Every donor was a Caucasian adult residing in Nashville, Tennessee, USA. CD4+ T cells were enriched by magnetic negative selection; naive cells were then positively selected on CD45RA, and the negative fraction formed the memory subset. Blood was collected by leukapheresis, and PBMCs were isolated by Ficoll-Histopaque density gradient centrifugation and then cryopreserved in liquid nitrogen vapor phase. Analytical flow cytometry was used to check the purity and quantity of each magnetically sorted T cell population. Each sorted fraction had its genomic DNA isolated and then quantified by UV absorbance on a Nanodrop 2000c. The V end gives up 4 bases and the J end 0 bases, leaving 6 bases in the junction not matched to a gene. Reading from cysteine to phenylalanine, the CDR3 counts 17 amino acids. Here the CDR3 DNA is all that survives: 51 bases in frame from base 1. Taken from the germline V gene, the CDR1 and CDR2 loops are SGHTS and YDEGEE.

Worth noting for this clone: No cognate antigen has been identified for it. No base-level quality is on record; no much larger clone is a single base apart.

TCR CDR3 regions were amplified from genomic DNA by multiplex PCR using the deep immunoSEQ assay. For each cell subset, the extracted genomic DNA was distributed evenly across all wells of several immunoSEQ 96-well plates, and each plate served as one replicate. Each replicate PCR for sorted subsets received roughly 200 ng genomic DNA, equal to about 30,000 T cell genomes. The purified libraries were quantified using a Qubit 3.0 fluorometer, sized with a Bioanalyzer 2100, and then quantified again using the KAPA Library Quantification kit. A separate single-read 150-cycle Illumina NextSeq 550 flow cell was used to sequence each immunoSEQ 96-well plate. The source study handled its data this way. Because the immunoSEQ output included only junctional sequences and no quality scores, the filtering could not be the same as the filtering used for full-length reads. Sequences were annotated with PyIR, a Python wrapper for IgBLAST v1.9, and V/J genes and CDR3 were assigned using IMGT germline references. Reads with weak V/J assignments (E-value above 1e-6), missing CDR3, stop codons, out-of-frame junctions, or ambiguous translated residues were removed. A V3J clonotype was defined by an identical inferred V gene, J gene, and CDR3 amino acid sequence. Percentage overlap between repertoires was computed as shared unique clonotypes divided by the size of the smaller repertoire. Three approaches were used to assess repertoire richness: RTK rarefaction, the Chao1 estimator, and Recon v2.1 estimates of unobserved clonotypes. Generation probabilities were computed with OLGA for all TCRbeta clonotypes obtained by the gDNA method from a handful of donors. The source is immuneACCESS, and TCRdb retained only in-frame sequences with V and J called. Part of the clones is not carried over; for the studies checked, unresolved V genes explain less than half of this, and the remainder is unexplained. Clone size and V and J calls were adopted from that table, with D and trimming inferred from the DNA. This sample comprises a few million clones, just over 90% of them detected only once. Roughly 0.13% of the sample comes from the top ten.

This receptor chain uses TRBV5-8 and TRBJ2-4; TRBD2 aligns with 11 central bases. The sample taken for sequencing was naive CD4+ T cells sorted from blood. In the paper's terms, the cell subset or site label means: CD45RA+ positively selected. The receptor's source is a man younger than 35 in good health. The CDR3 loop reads CASSKTSGALAKNIQYF. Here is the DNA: TGTGCCAGCAGCAAGACTAGCGGGGCTCTAGCCAAAAACATTCAGTACTTC.